Listed below are T cell receptor beta chains from one sample, sequenced in a study of T cells expressing NK-cell markers. TCRdb reprocessed the 5' RACE reads and reports one entry per CDR3 protein, with no DNA. Its table lists about 430,000 distinct CDR3 sequences. Sequencing used blood T cells: a sorted CD56 or NKG2C T cell subset, CD4+ or CD8+ T cells, or bulk PBMC T cells (not recorded which). The receptors derive from a woman in her 50s in good health. CDR3s include the opening cysteine and the closing phenylalanine or tryptophan.

j_call v_call cdr3_aa
TRBJ1-1 TRBV12-1 CASSFVGEAFF
TRBJ2-3 TRBV12-3/TRBV12-4 CASMGGAQDTQYF
TRBJ1-4 TRBV14 CASSQGQGKNEKLFF
TRBJ2-1 TRBV12-3/TRBV12-4 CASSLGGRGVEQFF
TRBJ2-5 TRBV5-5 CASSLSRGQTQYF
TRBJ2-1 TRBV12-3/TRBV12-4 CASSLSNPSLEQFF
TRBJ1-1 TRBV6-5 CASGEPGTHKAFF
TRBJ1-2 TRBV20-1 CSASSFPESDYGYTF
TRBJ2-6 TRBV7-8 CASRPRGSSGANVLTF
TRBJ2-1 TRBV11-2 CASSLVAAGTGEQFF
TRBJ2-1 TRBV20-1 CSANAPTQGLEQFF
TRBJ1-1 TRBV11-2 CASSIVGGTEAFF
TRBJ1-1 TRBV5-1 CASSLAQSGSAEAFF
TRBJ1-6 TRBV6-1 CASSDGQRRSPLHF
TRBJ1-2 TRBV12-3/TRBV12-4 CASSLAQASNYGYTF
TRBJ1-2 TRBV10-3 CAISGTGEPGGYTF
TRBJ2-4 TRBV12-3/TRBV12-4 CASDWGGLGKNIQYF
TRBJ1-5 TRBV20-1 CSAMVPGPRGQPQHF
TRBJ2-1 TRBV19 CASSPWGQEQFF
TRBJ2-1 TRBV7-6 CASSLVASGTGEQFF